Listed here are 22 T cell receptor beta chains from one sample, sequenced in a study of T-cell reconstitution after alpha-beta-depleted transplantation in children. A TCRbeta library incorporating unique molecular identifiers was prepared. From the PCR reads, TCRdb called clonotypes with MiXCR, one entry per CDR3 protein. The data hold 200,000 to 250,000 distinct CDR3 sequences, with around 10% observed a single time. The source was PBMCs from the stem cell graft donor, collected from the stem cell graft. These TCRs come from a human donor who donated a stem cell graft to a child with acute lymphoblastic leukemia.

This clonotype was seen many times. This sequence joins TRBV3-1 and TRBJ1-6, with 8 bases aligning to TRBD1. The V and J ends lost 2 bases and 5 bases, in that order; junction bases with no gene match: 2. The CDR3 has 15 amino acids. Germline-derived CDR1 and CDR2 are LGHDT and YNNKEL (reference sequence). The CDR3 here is CASSQIQGDNSPLHF. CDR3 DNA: TGTGCCAGCAGCCAAATACAGGGGGATAATTCACCCCTCCACTTT.

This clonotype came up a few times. CDR3 sequence reads: CASSDQLNQPQHF. The CDR3 coding sequence is TGTGCCAGCAGTGATCAGCTCAATCAGCCCCAGCATTTT. The chain combines TRBV12-3 or TRBV12-4 with TRBJ1-5; no definite D call. V dropped 5 bases and J dropped 3 bases, with 8 bases sitting between them. The CDR3 length is 13 residues.

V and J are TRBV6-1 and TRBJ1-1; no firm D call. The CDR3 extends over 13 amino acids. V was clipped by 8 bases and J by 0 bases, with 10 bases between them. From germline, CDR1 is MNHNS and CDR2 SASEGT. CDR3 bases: TGTGCCAGCTGGAGGGTCATGAACACTGAAGCTTTCTTT. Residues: CASWRVMNTEAFF.

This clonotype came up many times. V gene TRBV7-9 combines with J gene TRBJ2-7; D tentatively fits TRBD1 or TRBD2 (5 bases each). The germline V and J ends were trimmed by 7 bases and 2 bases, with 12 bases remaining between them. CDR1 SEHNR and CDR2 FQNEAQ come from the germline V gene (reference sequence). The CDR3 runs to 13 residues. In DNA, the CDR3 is TGTGCCAGCAACGCCGAGGGGCCCTACGAGCAGTACTTC. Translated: CASNAEGPYEQYF.

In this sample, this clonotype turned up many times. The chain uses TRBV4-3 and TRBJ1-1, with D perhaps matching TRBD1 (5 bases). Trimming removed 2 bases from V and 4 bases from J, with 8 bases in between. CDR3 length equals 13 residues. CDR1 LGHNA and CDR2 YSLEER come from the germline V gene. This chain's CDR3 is CASSQRGGTEAFF. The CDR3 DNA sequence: TGCGCCAGCAGCCAAAGGGGTGGCACTGAAGCTTTCTTT.

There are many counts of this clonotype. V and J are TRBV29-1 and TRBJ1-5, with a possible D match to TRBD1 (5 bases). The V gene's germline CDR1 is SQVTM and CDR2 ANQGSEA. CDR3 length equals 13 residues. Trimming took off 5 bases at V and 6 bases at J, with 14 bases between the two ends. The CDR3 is CSVLDQRGQPQHF. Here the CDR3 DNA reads TGCAGCGTTCTTGACCAAAGGGGTCAGCCCCAGCATTTT.

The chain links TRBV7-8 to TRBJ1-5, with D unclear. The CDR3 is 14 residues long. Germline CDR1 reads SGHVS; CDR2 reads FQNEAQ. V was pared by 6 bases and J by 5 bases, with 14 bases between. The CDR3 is CASRGPAEDQPQHF. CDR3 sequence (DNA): TGTGCCAGCAGGGGCCCAGCGGAGGATCAGCCCCAGCATTTT.

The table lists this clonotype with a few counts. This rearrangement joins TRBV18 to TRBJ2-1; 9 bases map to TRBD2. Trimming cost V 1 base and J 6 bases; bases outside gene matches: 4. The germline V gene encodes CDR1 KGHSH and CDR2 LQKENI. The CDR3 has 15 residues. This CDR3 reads CASSPLAGAINEQFF. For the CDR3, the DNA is TGTGCCAGCTCACCACTAGCGGGGGCCATCAATGAGCAGTTCTTC.

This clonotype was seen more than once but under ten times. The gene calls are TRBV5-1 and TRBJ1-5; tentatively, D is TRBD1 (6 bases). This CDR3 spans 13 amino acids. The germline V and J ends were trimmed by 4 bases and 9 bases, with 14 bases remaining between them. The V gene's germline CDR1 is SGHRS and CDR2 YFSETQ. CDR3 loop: CASSPDRSWPQHF. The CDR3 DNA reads TGCGCCAGCAGCCCCGACAGGAGTTGGCCCCAGCATTTT.

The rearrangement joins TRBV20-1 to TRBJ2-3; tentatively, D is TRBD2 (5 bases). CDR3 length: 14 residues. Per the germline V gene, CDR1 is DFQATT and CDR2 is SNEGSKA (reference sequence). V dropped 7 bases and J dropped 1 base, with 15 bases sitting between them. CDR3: CSVWASRGTDTQYF. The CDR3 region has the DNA TGCAGTGTATGGGCGTCGAGGGGCACAGATACGCAGTATTTT.

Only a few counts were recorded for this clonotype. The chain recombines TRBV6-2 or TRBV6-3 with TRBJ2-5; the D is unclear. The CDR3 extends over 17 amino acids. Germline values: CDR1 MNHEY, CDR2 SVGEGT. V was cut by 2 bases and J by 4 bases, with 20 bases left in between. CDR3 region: CASSYGFAGTPTETQYF. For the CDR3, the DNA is TGTGCCAGCAGTTACGGATTTGCCGGCACCCCTACAGAGACCCAGTACTTC.

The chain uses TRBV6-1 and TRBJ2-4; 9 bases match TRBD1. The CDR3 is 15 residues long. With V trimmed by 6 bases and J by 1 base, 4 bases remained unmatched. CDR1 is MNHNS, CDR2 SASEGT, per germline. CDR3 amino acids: CASRGTGIAKNIQYF. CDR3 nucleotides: TGTGCCAGCAGAGGGACAGGGATCGCCAAAAACATTCAGTACTTC.

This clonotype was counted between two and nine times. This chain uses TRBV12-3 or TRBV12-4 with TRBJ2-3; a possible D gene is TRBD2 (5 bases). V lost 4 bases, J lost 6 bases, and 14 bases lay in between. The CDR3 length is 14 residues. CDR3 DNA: TGTGCCAGCAGTTATGAGCCCGGGGAGGATACGCAGTATTTT. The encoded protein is CASSYEPGEDTQYF.

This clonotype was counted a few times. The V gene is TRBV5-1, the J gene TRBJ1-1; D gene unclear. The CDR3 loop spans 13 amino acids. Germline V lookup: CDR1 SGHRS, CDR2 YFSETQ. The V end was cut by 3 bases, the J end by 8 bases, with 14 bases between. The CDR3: CASSWGSVSEAFF. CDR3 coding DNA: TGCGCCAGCAGCTGGGGTAGCGTGTCGGAAGCTTTCTTT.

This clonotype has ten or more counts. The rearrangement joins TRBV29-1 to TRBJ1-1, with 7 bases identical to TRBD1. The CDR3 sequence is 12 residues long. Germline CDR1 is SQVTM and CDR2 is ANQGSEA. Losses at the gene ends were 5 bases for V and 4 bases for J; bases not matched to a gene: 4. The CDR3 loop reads CSVRGGVTEAFF. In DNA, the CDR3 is TGCAGCGTTCGAGGGGGCGTCACTGAAGCTTTCTTT.

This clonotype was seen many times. CDR3 amino acids: CASSETGLQETQYF. The CDR3 DNA reads as TGTGCCAGCAGTGAGACAGGGTTACAAGAGACCCAGTACTTC. This chain connects TRBV25-1 to TRBJ2-5, with 7 positions matching TRBD1. V shed 3 bases, J shed 2 bases, and the junction held 3 bases outside the gene matches. CDR3 size: 14 residues. Germline V gives CDR1 MGHDK, CDR2 SYGVNS.

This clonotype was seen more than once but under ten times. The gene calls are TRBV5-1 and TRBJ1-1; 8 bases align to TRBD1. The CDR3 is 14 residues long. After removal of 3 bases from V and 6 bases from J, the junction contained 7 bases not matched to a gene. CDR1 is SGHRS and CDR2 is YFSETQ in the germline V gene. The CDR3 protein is CASSSTGQAAEAFF. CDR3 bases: TGCGCCAGCAGCTCCACGGGACAGGCGGCTGAAGCTTTCTTT.

The CDR3 DNA follows: TGTGCCAGCAGGCGAGGGCAGGCGTCGGATGGCTACACCTTC. Amino acid sequence: CASRRGQASDGYTF. The chain recombines TRBV12-3 or TRBV12-4 with TRBJ1-2, with no clear D. V dropped 6 bases and J dropped 6 bases, with 17 bases sitting between them. The CDR3 is 14 amino acids.

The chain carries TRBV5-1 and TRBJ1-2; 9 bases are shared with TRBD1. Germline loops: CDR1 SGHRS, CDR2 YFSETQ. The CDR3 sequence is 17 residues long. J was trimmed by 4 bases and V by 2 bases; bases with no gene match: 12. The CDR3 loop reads CASSLGQAGTGTYGYTF. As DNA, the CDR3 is TGCGCCAGCAGCTTAGGCCAAGCCGGGACAGGGACCTATGGCTACACCTTC.

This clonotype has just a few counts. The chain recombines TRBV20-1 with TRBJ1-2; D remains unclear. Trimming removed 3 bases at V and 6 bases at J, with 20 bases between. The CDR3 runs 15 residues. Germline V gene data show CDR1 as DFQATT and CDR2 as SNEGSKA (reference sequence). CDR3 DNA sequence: TGCAGTGCTAGTAACCCCACGGGCCACCGAAATGGCTACACCTTC. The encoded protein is CSASNPTGHRNGYTF.

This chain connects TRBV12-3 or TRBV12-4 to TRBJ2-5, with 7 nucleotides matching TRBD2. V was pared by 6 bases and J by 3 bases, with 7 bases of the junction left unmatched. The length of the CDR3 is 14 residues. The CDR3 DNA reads TGTGCCAGCAGCCTAATGGCGGGAGAAGAGACCCAGTACTTC. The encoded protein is CASSLMAGEETQYF.

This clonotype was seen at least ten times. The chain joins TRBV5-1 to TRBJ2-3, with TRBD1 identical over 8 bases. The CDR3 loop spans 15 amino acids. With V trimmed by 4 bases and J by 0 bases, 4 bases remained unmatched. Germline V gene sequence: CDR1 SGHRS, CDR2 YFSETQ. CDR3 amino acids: CASSEDRVSTDTQYF. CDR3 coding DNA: TGCGCCAGCAGCGAGGACAGGGTGAGCACAGATACGCAGTATTTT.